The 21 T cell receptor beta chains presented below share a single source sample, sequenced in a study of T cell changes during pregnancy in multiple sclerosis (dated by TCRdb to between 2018 and 2021). Library creation used the immunoSEQ multiplex PCR assay. The table was pulled from immuneACCESS by TCRdb, which kept in-frame rearrangements only. Such tables lose some clones; where checked, under half of the loss comes from unresolved V genes, and the rest has no known cause. Here the sample has fewer than 70,000 clones; roughly 91% occur a single time. The ten most abundant clones make up approximately 1.4% of the sample. The starting material was peripheral blood, obtained in the third trimester of pregnancy. Receptors originate from a female donor with multiple sclerosis, enrolled in a pregnancy study.

This clone came up a few times. The chain recombines TRBV6-5 with TRBJ2-1, with a tentative D call TRBD1 (6 bases). V lost 5 bases to trimming and J lost 7 bases, with 15 bases between them. CDR3 length: 14 amino acids. The germline V gene encodes CDR1 MNHEY and CDR2 SVGAGI. CDR3 in DNA: TGTGCCAGCAGTCCCCTTTGGGGGCGGAATGAGCAGTTCTTC. It translates to CASSPLWGRNEQFF.

This clone was recorded once. CDR3 amino acids: CASATTGRIYTEAFF. The DNA of the CDR3 is TGTGCCAGCGCTACGACAGGGAGGATTTACACTGAAGCTTTCTTT. The chain combines TRBV11-2 with TRBJ1-1, with 7 positions matching TRBD1. After removal of 8 bases from V and 3 bases from J, the junction contained 12 bases not matched to a gene. CDR1 and CDR2 (germline): SGHAT, FQNNGV. CDR3 length equals 15 residues.

This sequence joins TRBV6-5 and TRBJ1-1, with a tentative D call TRBD1 (6 bases). There are 14 residues in the CDR3. The germline CDR1 and CDR2 sequences are MNHEY and SVGAGI. Between the trimmed V and J ends, which lost 6 bases and 4 bases, there was a span of 15 bases. The CDR3 region is CASRPNRAGTEAFF. The CDR3 DNA reads as TGTGCCAGCAGACCCAACAGGGCGGGCACTGAAGCTTTCTTT.

The chain recombines TRBV2 with TRBJ1-1; TRBD1 might be the D (6 bases). CDR1 and CDR2 from the germline V gene are SNHLY and FYNNEI. This CDR3 has 13 amino acids. V was cut by 5 bases and J by 1 base, with 8 bases left in between. CDR3 in DNA: TGTGCCAGCAGTTTCAGGGGGAACACTGAAGCTTTCTTT. It specifies CASSFRGNTEAFF.

The V gene is TRBV5-1, the J gene TRBJ2-3; 8 bases map to TRBD2. The CDR3 is made up of 16 amino acids. Germline V CDR1 and CDR2: SGHRS, YFSETQ. Losses at the gene ends were 0 bases for V and 3 bases for J; bases not matched to a gene: 6. The CDR3 sequence: CASSLAIGGGTDTQYF. For the CDR3, the DNA is TGCGCCAGCAGCTTGGCCATCGGGGGGGGAACAGATACGCAGTATTTT.

The chain carries TRBV7-2 and TRBJ2-3; D may be TRBD2 (6 bases). V was pared by 8 bases and J by 2 bases, with 17 bases between. In germline, CDR1 is SGHTA, CDR2 FQGNSA. The length of the CDR3 is 15 residues. CDR3 in DNA: TGTGCCAGCGGCTCAACTAGCCTCTACACAGATACGCAGTATTTT. This gives the protein CASGSTSLYTDTQYF. Full variable domain (rest looked up from reference TRBV7-2 and TRBJ2-3): GAGVSQSPSNKVTEKGKDVELRCDPISGHTALYWYRQSLGQGLEFLIYFQGNSAPDKSGLPSDRFSAERTGGSVSTLTIQRTQQEDSAVYLCASGSTSLYTDTQYFGPGTRLTVL.

V usage is TRBV7-3 and J usage is TRBJ2-1; 9 bases fit TRBD1. V was pared by 2 bases and J by 3 bases, with 5 bases of the junction left unmatched. The germline V gene has CDR1 SGHTA and CDR2 FQGTGA. The CDR3 extends over 16 amino acids. The CDR3 bases are TGTGCCAGCAGCTTAGGGGACAGGGCCCTCTACAATGAGCAGTTCTTC. Its protein product is CASSLGDRALYNEQFF.

The gene calls are TRBV9 and TRBJ2-1, with D tentatively TRBD1 (6 bases). CDR1 and CDR2 (germline): SGDLS, YYNGEE. CDR3 length: 16 residues. The V gene lost 0 bases and the J gene lost 9 bases, with 19 bases spanning the gap. The DNA for the CDR3 is TGTGCCAGCAGCGTAGATTGGGACATGGGGAGCGGTGAGCAGTTCTTC. Translating gives CASSVDWDMGSGEQFF.

This clone has just one count. The V and J genes are TRBV27 and TRBJ2-6; 9 bases fit TRBD1. CDR1 and CDR2 (germline): MNHEY, SMNVEV (reference sequence). Germline trimming cut 4 bases from V and 0 bases from J; bases unmatched to any gene: 13. CDR3 length: 20 amino acids. The CDR3 loop reads CASSSKIDRGIYSGANVLTF. Here the CDR3 DNA reads TGTGCCAGCAGTTCCAAAATCGACAGGGGGATTTACTCTGGGGCCAACGTCCTGACTTTC. Looking up the rest from reference TRBV27 and TRBJ2-6 gives the full variable domain: EAQVTQNPRYLITVTGKKLTVTCSQNMNHEYMSWYRQDPGLGLRQIYYSMNVEVTDKGDVPEGYKVSRKEKRNFPLILESPSPNQTSLYFCASSSKIDRGIYSGANVLTFGAGSRLTVL.

The V gene is TRBV27, the J gene TRBJ2-7; D perhaps matches TRBD2 (6 bases). Per the germline V gene, CDR1 is MNHEY and CDR2 is SMNVEV (reference sequence). The V end was cut by 0 bases, the J end by 5 bases, with 17 bases between. The CDR3 length is 16 residues. As DNA, the CDR3 is TGTGCCAGCAGTTTATCCCCGGGGGTGTTACAGAACGAGCAGTACTTC. It yields the protein CASSLSPGVLQNEQYF.

The chain recombines TRBV5-4 with TRBJ2-1, with a weak D call TRBD2 (6 bases). The CDR3 is 17 residues long. CDR1 and CDR2 from the germline V gene are SGHNT and YYREEE (reference sequence). Deletions cut 0 bases from V and 0 bases from J, with 13 bases between. The CDR3 DNA is TGTGCCAGCAGCTTGGGGGCTGCGGGGAGCTCCTACAATGAGCAGTTCTTC. Translated, it gives CASSLGAAGSSYNEQFF.

The genes are TRBV7-2 and TRBJ1-2; 7 nucleotides align to TRBD1. V lost 4 bases and J lost 4; bases outside the gene matches: 6. Germline loops: CDR1 SGHTA, CDR2 FQGNSA. This CDR3 has 14 residues. Here the CDR3 DNA reads TGTGCCAGCAGCTCCGACAGGGTCCCCTATGGCTACACCTTC. It translates to CASSSDRVPYGYTF.

The rearrangement links TRBV19 to TRBJ2-5; TRBD2 aligns across 9 bases. Germline V lookup: CDR1 LNHDA, CDR2 SQIVND (reference sequence). Germline trimming cut 4 bases from V and 2 bases from J; bases unmatched to any gene: 5. The length of the CDR3 is 15 residues. CDR3 DNA sequence: TGTGCCAGTAGTACCCAGCGGGGGGCGCAAGAGACCCAGTACTTC. Protein: CASSTQRGAQETQYF.

V usage is TRBV28 and J usage is TRBJ1-3, with 8 bases identical to TRBD1. The ends lost 8 bases at V and 0 bases at J; junction bases unmatched: 9. CDR1 is MDHEN and CDR2 is SYDVKM in the germline V gene. The CDR3 contains 16 residues. This CDR3 reads CASGTGTGLSGNTIYF. The CDR3, as DNA: TGTGCCAGCGGTACCGGGACAGGCCTCTCTGGAAACACCATATATTTT.

The chain is built from TRBV5-1 and TRBJ2-2, with D perhaps TRBD1 (6 bases). The germline gives CDR1 SGHRS, CDR2 YFSETQ. V gave up 0 bases and J gave up 1 base, with 10 bases separating them. The CDR3 loop spans 16 amino acids. The CDR3 nucleotides read TGCGCCAGCAGCTTGGGAATACAGGGGAACACCGGGGAGCTGTTTTTT. Its protein is CASSLGIQGNTGELFF.

The chain links TRBV5-6 to TRBJ1-5; D unclear. V shed 0 bases and J shed 2 bases, with 6 bases lying between them. The V gene's germline CDR1 is SGHDT and CDR2 YYEEEE. The CDR3 totals 14 residues. CDR3 amino acids: CASSLAAGNQPQHF. CDR3 sequence (DNA): TGTGCCAGCAGCTTGGCCGCGGGCAATCAGCCCCAGCATTTT.

The J gene is TRBJ2-3, the V gene TRBV7-8; TRBD2 agrees at 10 bases. CDR3 length: 17 amino acids. Germline trimming cut 0 bases from V and 1 base from J; bases unmatched to any gene: 4. Germline-derived CDR1 and CDR2 are SGHVS and FQNEAQ. The DNA of the CDR3 is TGTGCCAGCAGCTTAGCACTAGCGGGGAGCCGCACAGATACGCAGTATTTT. This sequence encodes CASSLALAGSRTDTQYF.

The chain combines TRBV28 with TRBJ1-1; TRBD1 matches 8 bases. The CDR3 has 14 residues. Germline V gene lookup returns CDR1 MDHEN and CDR2 SYDVKM. V trimming: 4 bases; J trimming: 4 bases; junction bases outside the gene matches: 5. The CDR3 nucleotides are TGTGCCAGCAGTTCAGGACAGGGAGGCACTGAAGCTTTCTTT. Translation gives CASSSGQGGTEAFF.

The chain has TRBV13 and TRBJ2-5; possibly TRBD1 for D (6 bases). The V gene's germline CDR1 is PRHDT and CDR2 FYEKMQ (reference sequence). The CDR3 length is 14 residues. The V and J ends lost 3 bases and 1 base respectively, with 9 bases between them. The CDR3 nucleotides read TGTGCCAGCAGCTTTAGGGACATCCAAGAGACCCAGTACTTC. This sequence encodes CASSFRDIQETQYF. The full variable domain, completed using reference TRBV13 and TRBJ2-5, is AAGVIQSPRHLIKEKRETATLKCYPIPRHDTVYWYQQGPGQDPQFLISFYEKMQSDKGSIPDRFSAQQFSDYHSELNMSSLELGDSALYFCASSFRDIQETQYFGPGTRLLVL.

This chain connects TRBV9 to TRBJ1-2, with D perhaps TRBD1 (6 bases). The V and J ends lost 4 bases and 4 bases respectively, with 8 bases between them. Looked up from germline, CDR1 is SGDLS and CDR2 is YYNGEE. The CDR3 consists of 12 residues. The CDR3 loop is CASSSQGYGYTF. In nucleotides, the CDR3 is TGTGCCAGCAGCTCACAGGGCTATGGCTACACCTTC.

This chain links TRBV28 with TRBJ1-5; D is perhaps TRBD1 (5 bases). This CDR3 is 15 amino acids long. Deletions cut 6 bases from V and 11 bases from J, with 23 bases between. Germline V gene data show CDR1 as MDHEN and CDR2 as SYDVKM. This CDR3 reads CASSLGGARAGTQHF. The CDR3 DNA reads TGTGCCAGCAGCTTGGGGGGAGCCCGGGCCGGGACCCAGCATTTT.